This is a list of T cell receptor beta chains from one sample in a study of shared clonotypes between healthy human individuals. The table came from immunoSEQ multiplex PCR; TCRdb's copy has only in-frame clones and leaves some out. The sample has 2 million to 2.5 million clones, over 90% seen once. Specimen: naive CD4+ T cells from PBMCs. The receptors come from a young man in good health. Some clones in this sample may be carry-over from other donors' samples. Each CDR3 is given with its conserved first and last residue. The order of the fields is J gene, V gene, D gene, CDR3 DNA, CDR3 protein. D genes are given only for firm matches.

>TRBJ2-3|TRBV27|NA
TGTGCCAGCAGTTTCCCGACAGTGCAGAACACAGATACGCAGTATTTT
CASSFPTVQNTDTQYF
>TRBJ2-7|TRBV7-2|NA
TGTGCCAGCAGCGCAGGTTCGGGGCGGTATTACGAGCAGTACTTC
CASSAGSGRYYEQYF
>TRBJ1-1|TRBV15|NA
TGTGCCACCCGAATTTTGGGGGGTGCTGAAGCTTTCTTT
CATRILGGAEAFF
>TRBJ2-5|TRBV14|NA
TGTGCCAGCAGCGGGGGGTTGGAGACCCAGTACTTC
CASSGGLETQYF
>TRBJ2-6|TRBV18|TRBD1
TGTGCCAGCTCTTTCGGGACAGGGCGAGGGGCCAACGTCCTGACTTTC
CASSFGTGRGANVLTF
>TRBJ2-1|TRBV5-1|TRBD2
TGCGCCAGCAGCCTTCTAGCGGGGGCCTACAATGAGCAGTTCTTC
CASSLLAGAYNEQFF
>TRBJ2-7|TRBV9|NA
TGTGCCAGCAGCGGGAGTTTCGGGACGGGGACCTACGAGCAGTACTTC
CASSGSFGTGTYEQYF
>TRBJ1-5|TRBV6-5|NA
TGTGCCAGCGGAGTCTTACAGAATCAGCCCCAGCATTTT
CASGVLQNQPQHF
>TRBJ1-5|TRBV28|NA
TGTGCCAGCAGTTTAGTCGCGAATCAGCCCCAGCATTTT
CASSLVANQPQHF
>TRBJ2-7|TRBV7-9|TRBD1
TGTGCCAGCAGCTTAGTGGGGACAGGGGCCGTCGAGCAGTACTTC
CASSLVGTGAVEQYF
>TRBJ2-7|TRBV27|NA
TGTGCCAGCAGTTTTCGAGGGGTCGTGAACGAGCAGTACTTC
CASSFRGVVNEQYF
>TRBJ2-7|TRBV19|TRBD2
TGTGCCAGCCGCGGGACTAGCGCCTACGAGCAGTACTTC
CASRGTSAYEQYF
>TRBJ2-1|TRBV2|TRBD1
TGTGCCAGCAGTGAACAGGGGGCATACAATGAGCAGTTCTTC
CASSEQGAYNEQFF
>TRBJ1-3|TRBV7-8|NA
TGTGCCAGCAGCCCCCGGTCTGGAAACACCATATATTTT
CASSPRSGNTIYF
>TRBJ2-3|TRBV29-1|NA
TGCAGCGTTGTGTTTACCGGAGGGGATACGCAGTATTTT
CSVVFTGGDTQYF
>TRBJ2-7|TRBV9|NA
TGTGCCAGCAGCCTACATGTAGAGAACATTTACGAGCAGTACTTC
CASSLHVENIYEQYF